This T cell receptor beta chain was recovered during a study of T-cell reconstitution after alpha-beta-depleted transplantation in children. The table lists this clonotype with many counts. Library preparation (for TCRbeta) was performed with unique molecular identifiers. In TCRdb, the PCR reads were re-called with MiXCR into one record per CDR3 protein. The sample yields 500,000 to 600,000 distinct CDR3 sequences, roughly 33% seen once. The CDR3 runs to 13 residues. CDR1 and CDR2 from the germline V gene are SEHNR and FQNEAQ (reference sequence). Trimming removed 8 bases from V and 5 bases from J, with 15 bases in between.

This chain joins TRBV7-9 and TRBJ2-5; either TRBD1 or TRBD2 may fit D (5 bases each). This receptor was identified in a human donor who donated a stem cell graft to a child with aplastic anemia. The sequencing here drew on PBMCs from the stem cell graft donor, taken from the stem cell graft. The CDR3 loop is CASSPTGQETQYF. In nucleotides, the CDR3 is TGTGCCAGCTCACCAACGGGGCAGGAGACCCAGTACTTC.